The rows below give T cell receptor beta chains drawn from one sample of a study of early T cells in non-severe SARS-CoV-2 infection. TCRdb re-called the 5' RACE reads through MiXCR, storing one row per CDR3 protein. The sample has approximately 44,000 distinct CDR3 sequences, over 9% seen once. What was sequenced was whole blood. The source is an adult who was a healthcare worker with PCR-confirmed SARS-CoV-2 infection or an uninfected control (not recorded which). The CDR3 runs from the conserved cysteine through the conserved F or W. The D gene is left open where the match is weak. Size is omitted from some rows. Given values are once, few, many or a class for expanded clones.

>-|TRBJ1-2|few|TRBV20-1
TGCAGTGCCCGAACGACAGACGAAACCTATGGCTACACCTTC
CSARTTDETYGYTF
>-|TRBJ1-4|few|TRBV19
TGTGCCAGTAGTATCGGGACCGGGACCTCAAAAAAACTGTTTTTT
CASSIGTGTSKKLFF
>TRBD2|TRBJ2-7|few|TRBV25-1
TGTGCCAGCAGTGGGGGGGGAGAGCAGTACTTC
CASSGGGEQYF
>TRBD1|TRBJ2-1|many|TRBV15
TGTGCCACCAGCAGGCACCGGGACAGGGCTTTGGATGAGCAGTTCTTC
CATSRHRDRALDEQFF
>TRBD1|TRBJ2-1|few|TRBV20-1
TGCAGTGCTAGATCGGGACAGGGGTACAATGAGCAGTTCTTC
CSARSGQGYNEQFF
>-|TRBJ2-1|many|TRBV12-3/TRBV12-4
TGTGCCAGCAGACTTCTATCATTCAATGAGCAGTTCTTC
CASRLLSFNEQFF
>-|TRBJ2-7|many|TRBV18
TGTGCCAGCTCACCACCCCGCGGCAGCTCCTACGAGCAGTACTTC
CASSPPRGSSYEQYF
>-|TRBJ2-3|many|TRBV6-2/TRBV6-3
TGTGCCAGCAGCCTAAGCGGAACCACAGATACGCAGTATTTT
CASSLSGTTDTQYF
>-|TRBJ2-4|-|TRBV11-1
TGTGCCAGCAGCAATCACGCACTAGCCAAAAACATTCAGTACTTC
CASSNHALAKNIQYF
>-|TRBJ1-6|many|TRBV7-9
TGTGCCAGCAGCCCGGATGAGGAGCCCCTCCACTTT
CASSPDEEPLHF
>TRBD1|TRBJ2-2|many|TRBV4-3
TGCGCCAGCAGCCACCGATTAGCCGGGACAGGGGGGTACACCGGGGAGCTGTTTTTT
CASSHRLAGTGGYTGELFF
>-|TRBJ2-5|few|TRBV2
TGTGCCACCCTCATTTGGAATTTCTTAGAAGAGACCCAGTACTTC
CATLIWNFLEETQYF
>-|TRBJ2-7|-|TRBV20-1
TGCAGTGCTAGAGGCACCTACGAGCAGTACTTC
CSARGTYEQYF
>TRBD2|TRBJ2-5|many|TRBV7-2
TGTGCCAGCAGCTTAGTAGCGGGGGGCCCCCAGGAGACCCAGTACTTC
CASSLVAGGPQETQYF
>-|TRBJ1-2|-|TRBV5-1
TGCGCCAGCAGCCCCTCATCTAACTATGGCTACACCTTC
CASSPSSNYGYTF
>TRBD1|TRBJ1-2|few|TRBV10-3
TGTGCCATCAGTGAGTCGATAGGGGGCGCAAGCTATGGCTACACCTTC
CAISESIGGASYGYTF
>-|TRBJ1-4|many|TRBV4-2
TGTGCCAGCAGCCAAGATCCTCGGAGGGGGGCTGGTGAAAAACTGTTTTTT
CASSQDPRRGAGEKLFF
>-|TRBJ2-1|many|TRBV20-1
TGCAGTGCTGACGGTGGCCTCTCCTACAATGAGCAGTTCTTC
CSADGGLSYNEQFF
>-|TRBJ2-5|many|TRBV10-3
TGTGCCATCAGTGCAGGCGTCGGAGAGACCCAGTACTTC
CAISAGVGETQYF
>-|TRBJ2-3|-|TRBV7-8
TGTGCCAGCAGCCCAGTCTGGGGTGGAGATACGCAGTATTTT
CASSPVWGGDTQYF
>TRBD2|TRBJ2-2|-|TRBV6-4
TGTGCCAGCAGTGAAGCGGGGGACACCGGGGAGCTGTTTTTT
CASSEAGDTGELFF
>-|TRBJ2-1|-|TRBV5-1
TGCGCCAGCAGCTTGGAGAACCTCTACAATGAGCAGTTCTTC
CASSLENLYNEQFF
>-|TRBJ2-3|many|TRBV10-3
TGTGCCATCAGTGACGGGGCCGATACGCAGTATTTT
CAISDGADTQYF
>-|TRBJ2-5|few|TRBV6-2/TRBV6-3
TGTGCCAGCAGTCCCTCCCCCAGAGAGACCCAGTACTTC
CASSPSPRETQYF
>-|TRBJ2-4|few|TRBV9
TGTGCCAGCAGCGTTTCAGGGAATGACAAAAACATTCAGTACTTC
CASSVSGNDKNIQYF
>TRBD1|TRBJ2-1|many|TRBV6-2/TRBV6-3
TGTGCCAGCAGATCCTACAGGGGGAGCTCCTACAATGAGCAGTTCTTC
CASRSYRGSSYNEQFF
>TRBD2|TRBJ2-1|-|TRBV18
TGTGCCAGCTCACCCCTCGAGACTAGCGGAACTAACTCCTACAATGAGCAGTTCTTC
CASSPLETSGTNSYNEQFF
>-|TRBJ2-2|-|TRBV5-1
TGCGCCAGCAGCTTGGAACCAGGACGAACCTCCGGGGAGCTGTTTTTT
CASSLEPGRTSGELFF
>TRBD1|TRBJ2-4|-|TRBV29-1
TGCAGCGTTGAAGCAGGGGGCGGGAACATTCAGTACTTC
CSVEAGGGNIQYF
>-|TRBJ2-2|many|TRBV6-1
TGTGCCAGCAGTGGCCCCGCGACAGGAACTACCGGGGAGCTGTTTTTT
CASSGPATGTTGELFF
>TRBD2|TRBJ2-7|few|TRBV7-2
TGTGCCAGCAGCTTACCCCCTAGCGGGACTCCCGCCTACGAGCAGTACTTC
CASSLPPSGTPAYEQYF
>-|TRBJ2-3|many|TRBV7-2
TGTGCCAGCAGCTTAGAGACAGCGATCCCAGATACGCAGTATTTT
CASSLETAIPDTQYF
>TRBD2|TRBJ2-5|-|TRBV28
TGTGCCAGCAGGGCTACAGCCGGGACTAGCGGGAGAATGAGGGAGACCCAGTACTTC
CASRATAGTSGRMRETQYF
>-|TRBJ2-1|many|TRBV11-2
TGTGCCAGCAGCTTAGTGGCGGGATCCTACAATGAGCAGTTCTTC
CASSLVAGSYNEQFF
>-|TRBJ2-1|many|TRBV19
TGTGCCAGTAGTAGCGGGGCCAACAATGAGCAGTTCTTC
CASSSGANNEQFF
>TRBD2|TRBJ2-3|many|TRBV9
TGTGCCAGCAGCGGGGGTCTAGCGGCCGACGAGGATACGCAGTATTTT
CASSGGLAADEDTQYF
>TRBD2|TRBJ2-3|many|TRBV11-2
TGTGCCAGCAGCTTAGATTATAGCGGGAGTCCTCGCACAGATACGCAGTATTTT
CASSLDYSGSPRTDTQYF
>TRBD2|TRBJ2-1|many|TRBV7-2
TGTGCCAGCAGCCCCCCCAGCGGGGGTACTTATGAGCAGTTCTTC
CASSPPSGGTYEQFF
>-|TRBJ2-7|few|TRBV2
TGTGCCAGCAGTGAATTGGGGGGCGAGCAGTACTTC
CASSELGGEQYF
>-|TRBJ2-1|medium-sized|TRBV4-2
TGTGCCAGCAGCCAAGACTCTCAGGTCGTGCCAAATGAGCAGTTCTTC
CASSQDSQVVPNEQFF
>-|TRBJ2-1|-|TRBV4-3
TGCGCCAGCAGCCAAGAGTTAGCGGTAACCTACAATGAGCAGTTCTTC
CASSQELAVTYNEQFF
>-|TRBJ2-2|few|TRBV7-2
TGTGCCAGCAGCTTAAGCAGGTCTTTTTCCCCCGGGGAGCTGTTTTTT
CASSLSRSFSPGELFF
>TRBD2|TRBJ2-3|-|TRBV2
TGTGCCAGACATGGACTAGGGGTTGGTACAGATACGCAGTATTTT
CARHGLGVGTDTQYF
>-|TRBJ2-2|few|TRBV25-1
TGTGCCAGCAGTGCCCTGACAGGGAACACCGGGGAGCTGTTTTTT
CASSALTGNTGELFF
>TRBD1|TRBJ2-7|-|TRBV19
TGTGCCAGTAGTGGTGGACAGGGACGCGACGAGCAGTACTTC
CASSGGQGRDEQYF
>-|TRBJ2-3|-|TRBV5-5
TGTGCCAGCAGCTTGGGAGGGACCCTCCTATTAGCTAGCACAGATACGCAGTATTTT
CASSLGGTLLLASTDTQYF
>TRBD1|TRBJ2-7|few|TRBV6-2/TRBV6-3
TGTGCCAGCAGTCCCCGAGGACAGGGGGCCAAATACGAGCAGTACTTC
CASSPRGQGAKYEQYF
>TRBD2|TRBJ2-7|few|TRBV7-2
TGTGCCAGCAGCTTCTCCGGGACTAGCGGCGAGCAGTACTTC
CASSFSGTSGEQYF
>-|TRBJ1-2|many|TRBV6-5
TGTGCCAGCAGTTACGGGTTGGGGGCGCGACCGGAATACTACACCTTC
CASSYGLGARPEYYTF
>TRBD1|TRBJ2-1|-|TRBV7-3
TGTGCCAGCAGCCAATTGGGACAGGGTGAGCAGTTCTTC
CASSQLGQGEQFF
>-|TRBJ2-7|-|TRBV4-2
TGTGCCAGCAGCCAAGATCGCGGACCAACCTACGAGCAGTACTTC
CASSQDRGPTYEQYF
>-|TRBJ2-7|-|TRBV28
TGTGCCAGCAGTTATGGCGGGACGGATGGTTACGAGCAGTACTTC
CASSYGGTDGYEQYF
>-|TRBJ1-1|few|TRBV27
TGTGCCAGCAGATATACTGGGGGAACTGAAGCTTTCTTT
CASRYTGGTEAFF
>-|TRBJ2-7|-|TRBV10-3
TGTGCCATCAGTAGCCCTGGCGGAAACTACGAGCAGTACTTC
CAISSPGGNYEQYF
>TRBD2|TRBJ2-3|many|TRBV11-2
TGTGCCAGCAGCGGGACTAGCCCCAAGGATTCAGATACGCAGTATTTT
CASSGTSPKDSDTQYF
>-|TRBJ1-2|-|TRBV6-5
TGTGCCAGCAGTTACTCAAGAGGGGCCAGCTATGGCTACACCTTC
CASSYSRGASYGYTF
>TRBD1|TRBJ1-2|many|TRBV19
TGTGCCAGTAGTCCAGGGGGCTATGGCTACACCTTC
CASSPGGYGYTF
>-|TRBJ2-4|-|TRBV3-1
TGTGCCAGCAGCCAAGGAGTCAAAAACATTCAGTACTTC
CASSQGVKNIQYF
>-|TRBJ2-2|-|TRBV7-3
TGTGCCAGCAGCTTAAGGTTCCAGGGCGGCGGCGGGGAGCTGTTTTTT
CASSLRFQGGGGELFF
>-|TRBJ2-3|-|TRBV4-1
TGCGCCAGCAGCCATGCACCGGGTCTGACAGATACGCAGTATTTT
CASSHAPGLTDTQYF